Presented here are 23 T cell receptor beta chains from one specimen sequenced in a study of blood T cell repertoires in COVID-19. The repertoire was sequenced with immunoSEQ multiplex PCR; TCRdb's copy has only in-frame clones and lacks some. The data contain about 210,000 clones, around 83% of them singletons. The sample taken for sequencing was peripheral blood. Receptors originate from a woman between 45 and 60 years old with acute or convalescent COVID-19.

The V gene is TRBV10-3, the J gene TRBJ2-3, with 12 bases identical to TRBD2. The CDR3 loop spans 15 amino acids. The V segment lost 5 bases and the J segment 4 bases; nucleotides outside the gene matches: 4. Germline V gene lookup returns CDR1 ENHRY and CDR2 SYGVKD. CDR3 bases: TGTGCCATCAGTACACTAGCGGGAGGTTCAGATACGCAGTATTTT. Amino acids: CAISTLAGGSDTQYF.

The rearrangement joins TRBV11-1 to TRBJ1-2; tentatively, D is TRBD1 (5 bases). CDR1 SGHAT and CDR2 FQDESV come from the germline V gene (reference sequence). V was trimmed by 1 base and J by 5 bases, leaving 11 bases between them. The CDR3 has 14 residues. In DNA, the CDR3 is TGTGCCAGCAGCTTAGACACTAAGGGGTATGGCTACACCTTC. This encodes CASSLDTKGYGYTF.

The chain couples TRBV6-2 or TRBV6-3 to TRBJ2-1; a possible D gene is TRBD1 (7 bases). This CDR3 is built from 13 residues. Germline V lookup: CDR1 MNHEY, CDR2 SVGEGT. The V gene lost 2 bases and the J gene lost 10 bases, with 12 bases spanning the gap. This CDR3 reads CASSYVQGGEQFF. The CDR3 bases are TGTGCCAGCAGTTACGTCCAGGGGGGCGAGCAGTTCTTC.

The rearrangement joins TRBV30 to TRBJ1-1; D is undetermined. The CDR3 has 11 residues. Between the trimmed V and J ends, which lost 3 bases and 10 bases, there was a span of 12 bases. The germline CDR1 and CDR2 sequences are GTSNPN and SVGIG (reference sequence). CDR3 amino acids: CAWREGVGAFF. DNA of the CDR3: TGTGCCTGGAGGGAGGGTGTAGGAGCTTTCTTT.

The V gene is TRBV5-1, the J gene TRBJ2-3, with 10 bases identical to TRBD2. With V trimmed by 0 bases and J by 1 base, 2 bases remained unmatched. CDR3 length: 16 residues. In germline, CDR1 is SGHRS, CDR2 YFSETQ. The CDR3 DNA is TGCGCCAGCAGCTTGGTAGCGGGGGGAGGCACAGATACGCAGTATTTT. Its translation: CASSLVAGGGTDTQYF.

This clone has a single count. The chain combines TRBV3-1 (or the pseudogene TRBV3-2) with TRBJ2-7; 9 bases are a match to TRBD2. The CDR3 loop spans 20 amino acids. CDR1 is LGHDT, CDR2 YNNKEL, per germline (reference sequence). V was clipped by 0 bases and J by 2 bases; unmatched bases: 17. CDR3 residues: CASSQEIGAGGLGFTYEQYF. CDR3 DNA: TGTGCCAGCAGCCAAGAGATTGGAGCGGGAGGTTTGGGATTTACCTACGAGCAGTACTTC.

The V gene is TRBV12-3 or TRBV12-4, the J gene TRBJ2-5, with D possibly matching TRBD1 (6 bases). V lost 6 bases, J lost 1 base, and 9 bases lay in between. The CDR3 extends over 13 amino acids. The CDR3 is CASRPDSQETQYF. The CDR3 DNA reads as TGTGCCAGCAGACCGGACAGCCAAGAGACCCAGTACTTC.

This clone was detected once. This sequence joins TRBV10-1 and TRBJ2-7; 10 bases line up with TRBD2. There are 17 residues in the CDR3. The V gene end was trimmed by 0 bases and the J gene end by 5 bases; junction bases not matched to a gene: 10. Looked up from germline, CDR1 is WNHNN and CDR2 is SYGVQD (reference sequence). CDR3 region: CASSESRSASGSNEQYF. The CDR3 nucleotides read TGCGCCAGCAGTGAGTCTAGGTCGGCTAGCGGGAGTAACGAGCAGTACTTC.

The chain recombines TRBV2 with TRBJ1-2; D uncertain. The CDR3 has 15 residues. From germline, CDR1 is SNHLY and CDR2 FYNNEI. The V and J ends lost 1 base and 4 bases respectively, with 13 bases between them. CDR3 region: CASSEVALGGYGYTF. The CDR3 nucleotides are TGTGCCAGCAGTGAAGTGGCCCTTGGCGGCTATGGCTACACCTTC.

V and J are TRBV11-2 and TRBJ2-7; D is possibly TRBD2 (5 bases). This CDR3 spans 13 amino acids. Germline assignment: CDR1 SGHAT and CDR2 FQNNGV. V lost 1 base, J lost 7 bases, and 11 bases lay in between. CDR3 in amino acids: CASSLGTTGEQYF. The CDR3 nucleotides are TGTGCCAGCAGCTTAGGGACGACGGGGGAGCAGTACTTC.

This clone was observed once. CDR3 protein: CASPEWEQYF. The CDR3 bases are TGCGCCAGTCCCGAGTGGGAGCAGTACTTC. This sequence joins TRBV10-1 and TRBJ2-7; D is ambiguous. Germline assignment: CDR1 WNHNN and CDR2 SYGVQD (reference sequence). This CDR3 contains 10 residues. Trimming shortened V by 9 bases and J by 7 bases, and 10 bases separated the two germline ends.

This rearrangement joins TRBV5-1 to TRBJ2-1, with 13 bases matching TRBD2. CDR3 length: 15 amino acids. Germline loops: CDR1 SGHRS, CDR2 YFSETQ. With V trimmed by 4 bases and J by 7 bases, 5 bases remained unmatched. CDR3 coding DNA: TGCGCCAGCAGCCTACTAGCGGGAGGGTCGAATGAGCAGTTCTTC. It is translated as CASSLLAGGSNEQFF.

The J gene is TRBJ2-5, the V gene TRBV18; 10 nucleotides line up with TRBD2. Looked up from germline, CDR1 is KGHSH and CDR2 is LQKENI. J gave up 3 bases and V 6 bases, and 13 bases lay outside the gene matches. The CDR3 totals 17 residues. The CDR3 spells CASSLEPSGRVEETQYF. The DNA of the CDR3 is TGTGCCAGCTCTCTCGAACCCAGCGGGAGGGTGGAAGAGACCCAGTACTTC.

This chain links TRBV5-1 with TRBJ2-7; 7 bases match TRBD2. Per germline, CDR1 SGHRS and CDR2 YFSETQ. CDR3 length: 15 residues. V gave up 2 bases and J gave up 0 bases; unmatched junction bases: 5. CDR3 in DNA: TGCGCCAGCAGCTTAAGCGGGAAGAGCTCCTACGAGCAGTACTTC. This sequence encodes CASSLSGKSSYEQYF.

The chain couples TRBV30 to TRBJ1-5, with D perhaps TRBD1 (6 bases). V lost 3 bases and J lost 0, with 15 bases in between. The CDR3 extends over 16 amino acids. Germline lookup yields CDR1 GTSNPN and CDR2 SVGIG (reference sequence). For the CDR3, the DNA is TGTGCCTGGAGCAAGGGGGGGGGTTATAGCAATCAGCCCCAGCATTTT. It codes for CAWSKGGGYSNQPQHF.

The V call is TRBV5-1, the J call TRBJ1-2; D not resolved. In germline, CDR1 is SGHRS, CDR2 YFSETQ. V was pared by 4 bases and J by 4 bases, with 17 bases between. CDR3 length: 15 amino acids. DNA of the CDR3: TGCGCCAGCAGCCCTACCCGTGCACAGATCTATGGCTACACCTTC. Amino acid sequence: CASSPTRAQIYGYTF.

The chain uses TRBV20-1 and TRBJ1-1, with D uncertain. The V gene lost 5 bases and the J gene lost 11 bases, with 12 bases spanning the gap. CDR3 size: 10 residues. Germline V CDR1 and CDR2: DFQATT, SNEGSKA (reference sequence). The CDR3 region is CSAGSPTAFF. The CDR3 nucleotides read TGCAGTGCTGGCTCCCCAACGGCTTTCTTT.

The genes are TRBV30 and TRBJ1-3; weak D call: TRBD1 (5 bases). The germline V gene encodes CDR1 GTSNPN and CDR2 SVGIG (reference sequence). This CDR3 is built from 15 residues. The V end lost 2 bases, the J end lost 0 bases, and 11 bases lay between the germline ends. The CDR3 spells CAWSPDRSSGNTIYF. CDR3 sequence (DNA): TGTGCCTGGAGTCCTGACAGAAGCTCTGGAAACACCATATATTTT. Together with reference TRBV30 and TRBJ1-3, the CDR3 gives the full variable domain: SQTIHQWPATLVQPVGSPLSLECTVEGTSNPNLYWYRQAAGRGLQLLFYSVGIGQISSEVPQNLSASRPQDRQFILSSKKLLLSDSGFYLCAWSPDRSSGNTIYFGEGSWLTVV.

There are a few counts of this clone. The chain couples TRBV10-3 to TRBJ2-7; 8 bases align to TRBD1. The CDR3 is made up of 14 amino acids. The J segment lost 4 bases and the V segment lost 5 bases, leaving 7 bases of the junction unmatched. Per germline, CDR1 ENHRY and CDR2 SYGVKD. The CDR3 region is CAISTNRGEYEQYF. The CDR3 DNA reads as TGTGCCATCAGTACTAACAGGGGGGAATACGAGCAGTACTTC.

The chain joins TRBV10-3 to TRBJ2-1; 10 bases match TRBD2. The J segment lost 6 bases and the V segment lost 0 bases, leaving 8 bases of the junction unmatched. The CDR3 contains 17 residues. Germline CDR1 and CDR2: ENHRY and SYGVKD. The CDR3 is CAISESPRLAGSNEQFF. The CDR3 DNA sequence: TGTGCCATCAGTGAGTCCCCTAGACTAGCGGGTAGCAATGAGCAGTTCTTC.

The chain uses TRBV3-1 (or the pseudogene TRBV3-2) and TRBJ2-6; D uncertain. The V gene lost 1 base and the J gene lost 4 bases, with 11 bases spanning the gap. From germline, CDR1 is LGHDT and CDR2 YNNKEL (reference sequence). This CDR3 is built from 16 residues. The CDR3 DNA is TGTGCCAGCAGCCAAGGAGCTGGCGGAGGGGCCAACGTCCTGACTTTC. Protein sequence: CASSQGAGGGANVLTF.

This clone was recorded only once. The CDR3 DNA reads as TGTGCCAGCAGCCAGGGGGGCACAGCCTACAATGAGCAGTTCTTC. Protein product: CASSQGGTAYNEQFF. V is TRBV6-5 and J is TRBJ2-1; the D gene is possibly TRBD1 (7 bases). Germline V gives CDR1 MNHEY, CDR2 SVGAGI. V was clipped by 6 bases and J by 2 bases, with 14 bases between them. This CDR3 has 15 residues.

The J gene is TRBJ2-3, the V gene TRBV2; 7 bases match TRBD1. CDR3 length equals 15 residues. Germline V lookup: CDR1 SNHLY, CDR2 FYNNEI. V gave up 7 bases and J gave up 3 bases; unmatched junction bases: 10. This CDR3 is CASNEGGRGTDTQYF. The CDR3 bases are TGTGCCAGCAACGAAGGGGGCCGGGGAACAGATACGCAGTATTTT.